This T cell receptor beta chain was captured in a study of cytomegalovirus exposure and HLA in healthy donors. Study findings and constraints: Reports indicated that the classifier achieved high specificity and sensitivity in diagnosing cytomegalovirus status.

On this clone: Its antigen is currently unknown.

Primers: 60 Vbeta forward and 13 Jbeta reverse. Data came from immunoSEQ multiplex PCR; TCRdb stores just in-frame clones and leaves some out. Its table lists roughly 120,000 clones. The germline gives CDR1 SGHNT, CDR2 YENEEA. The V and J ends lost 0 bases and 10 bases, in that order; junction bases with no gene match: 16. The CDR3 loop spans 19 amino acids. The clonotype comes from a man aged 35 to 55 in good health and CMV-seronegative. The chain links TRBV11-3 to TRBJ1-6; 9 positions match TRBD1. The specimen sequenced was PBMCs. The CDR3 sequence is CASSLEGVPGQGSSSPLHF. CDR3 bases: TGTGCCAGCAGCTTAGAGGGGGTCCCGGGACAGGGAAGTTCCTCACCCCTCCACTTT.